This passage covers 5 T cell receptor beta chains from one sample sequenced in a study of shared clonotypes between healthy human individuals. Assay: immunoSEQ multiplex PCR; the TCRdb copy retains only in-frame clones and omits some. Of hundreds of thousands of clones listed, 74% are singletons. The sequenced sample was memory CD4+ T cells sorted from blood. Subset indicated: CD45RA-negative fraction. The receptors derive from a woman younger than 45 in good health.

The V and J genes are TRBV7-2 and TRBJ2-2; no clear D gene. V was pared by 2 bases and J by 6 bases, with 13 bases between. The CDR3 contains 15 residues. Germline CDR1 is SGHTA and CDR2 is FQGNSA. Written as DNA, the CDR3 is TGTGCCAGCAGCTTAAGTAGGATGAGCGCCGGGGAGCTGTTTTTT. Encoded protein: CASSLSRMSAGELFF.

This clone appeared a single time. This chain joins TRBV6-1 and TRBJ2-5, with D possibly TRBD2 on 5 matching bases. CDR3 length: 16 residues. V dropped 1 base and J dropped 5 bases, with 17 bases sitting between them. Germline CDR1 MNHNS, CDR2 SASEGT. The CDR3 sequence is CASSEVGRAPGETQYF. CDR3 nucleotides: TGTGCCAGCAGTGAAGTAGGGCGGGCGCCTGGGGAGACCCAGTACTTC.

The V call is TRBV5-1, the J call TRBJ1-1, with 9 bases matching TRBD1. The CDR3 has 14 amino acids. The J segment lost 10 bases and the V segment lost 4 bases, leaving 11 bases of the junction unmatched. Germline V CDR1 and CDR2: SGHRS, YFSETQ. The DNA of the CDR3 is TGCGCCAGCAGCCAAACGGACAGGGGAGGCAGAGCTTTCTTT. Amino acids: CASSQTDRGGRAFF.

This chain joins TRBV18 and TRBJ2-5; D not resolved. CDR1 is KGHSH, CDR2 LQKENI, per germline. Between the trimmed V and J ends, which lost 0 bases and 0 bases, there was a span of 2 bases. This CDR3 is 13 amino acids long. CDR3 DNA sequence: TGTGCCAGCTCACCACCGAACCAAGAGACCCAGTACTTC. It translates to CASSPPNQETQYF. Full variable domain (remainder filled in from reference TRBV18 and TRBJ2-5): NAGVMQNPRHLVRRRGQEARLRCSPMKGHSHVYWYRQLPEEGLKFMVYLQKENIIDESGMPKERFSAEFPKEGPSILRIQQVVRGDSAAYFCASSPPNQETQYFGPGTRLLVL.

A single count supports this clone. A much larger clone sits a single nucleotide away, making a read error possible. The same CDR3 arises from other DNA sequences in this sample as well. The rearrangement links TRBV2 to TRBJ1-5; 7 nucleotides align to TRBD1. The CDR3 contains 14 residues. Germline V CDR1 and CDR2: SNHLY, FYNNEI. After removal of 1 base from V and 4 bases from J, the junction contained 1 base not matched to a gene. CDR3 protein: CASSEGTGNQPQHF. The CDR3 DNA is TGTGCCAGCAGTGAAGGGACAGGAAATCAGCCCCAGCATTTT.